The 32 T cell receptor beta chains below come from one sample, sequenced in a study of T-cell memory formation after mild COVID-19. TCRdb passed the 5' RACE reads through MiXCR, listing each CDR3 protein once. The sample yields 150,000 to 200,000 distinct CDR3 sequences, 11% seen once. Sequencing input: PBMCs or a T cell subset sorted from them (not recorded which). The source is a man younger than 35 who had mild COVID-19 (a few samples of this study predate the infection). Cell type and time point are not known.

This chain links TRBV5-1 with TRBJ2-1; D gene uncertain. Germline CDR1 reads SGHRS; CDR2 reads YFSETQ. V lost 0 bases to trimming and J lost 6 bases, with 16 bases between them. This CDR3 spans 16 amino acids. The CDR3 sequence: CASSLALGSVLNEQFF. CDR3 sequence (DNA): TGCGCCAGCAGCTTGGCCTTGGGCAGCGTCCTCAATGAGCAGTTCTTC.

The rearrangement uses TRBV27 and TRBJ2-6; D gene unclear. This CDR3 is built from 17 residues. The V gene lost 3 bases and the J gene lost 0 bases, with 12 bases spanning the gap. In germline, CDR1 is MNHEY, CDR2 SMNVEV (reference sequence). The CDR3 coding sequence is TGTGCCAGCAGTTTGTGGTTTCACCTCTCTGGGGCCAACGTCCTGACTTTC. Translation: CASSLWFHLSGANVLTF.

The J gene is TRBJ2-2, the V gene TRBV6-5; 8 positions agree with TRBD2. The CDR3 loop spans 16 amino acids. Germline V gives CDR1 MNHEY, CDR2 SVGAGI. With 5 bases clipped from V and 6 bases from J, the junction kept 11 bases outside the gene matches. The CDR3 region is CASSQQQGLVSGELFF. The CDR3 region has the DNA TGTGCCAGCAGTCAACAACAGGGACTAGTGTCCGGGGAGCTGTTTTTT.

The rearrangement joins TRBV5-6 to TRBJ2-7; 8 bases match TRBD1. Germline-derived CDR1 and CDR2 are SGHDT and YYEEEE. Trimming removed 3 bases from V and 1 base from J; junction bases left unmatched: 0. This CDR3 has 13 residues. The CDR3 region is CASSWDRSYEQYF. The DNA of the CDR3 is TGTGCCAGCAGCTGGGACAGGTCCTACGAGCAGTACTTC.

V gene TRBV7-6 combines with J gene TRBJ2-6; D is uncertain. CDR1 is SGHVS, CDR2 FNYEAQ, per germline. V lost 2 bases to trimming and J lost 0 bases, with 8 bases between them. This CDR3 is 16 amino acids long. The CDR3 loop reads CASSLSPASGANVLTF. As DNA, the CDR3 is TGTGCCAGCAGCTTAAGTCCGGCCTCTGGGGCCAACGTCCTGACTTTC. The variable domain in full, with the rest retrieved from reference TRBV7-6 and TRBJ2-6, is GAGVSQSPRYKVTKRGQDVALRCDPISGHVSLYWYRQALGQGPEFLTYFNYEAQQDKSGLPNDRFSAERPEGSISTLTIQRTEQRDSAMYRCASSLSPASGANVLTFGAGSRLTVL.

This clonotype was observed a handful of times. The V and J genes are TRBV28 and TRBJ1-6; TRBD1 matches 9 bases. This CDR3 is built from 14 residues. The V and J ends lost 7 bases and 8 bases, in that order; junction bases with no gene match: 6. Germline V gene lookup returns CDR1 MDHEN and CDR2 SYDVKM. The CDR3 is CASTPGQGDSPLHF. The DNA of the CDR3 is TGTGCCAGCACCCCGGGACAGGGTGATTCACCCCTCCACTTT.

This clonotype was observed a few times. The chain uses TRBV7-9 and TRBJ1-5; the D gene is possibly TRBD1 (6 bases). This CDR3 region has 14 residues. Trimming left V 0 bases short and J 7 bases short, with 10 bases between. Germline CDR1 is SEHNR and CDR2 is FQNEAQ (reference sequence). CDR3 coding DNA: TGTGCCAGCAGCTTAGCCCCAGGGGACCAGCCCCAGCATTTT. It codes for CASSLAPGDQPQHF.

This clonotype showed up many times. The chain recombines TRBV5-1 with TRBJ2-7; D may be TRBD2 (5 bases). This CDR3 has 13 residues. CDR1 is SGHRS and CDR2 is YFSETQ in the germline V gene. V gave up 1 base and J gave up 0 bases, with 5 bases separating them. CDR3 nucleotides: TGCGCCAGCAGCTTGACTAGCTCCTACGAGCAGTACTTC. This sequence encodes CASSLTSSYEQYF.

This rearrangement joins TRBV7-2 to TRBJ1-2; no firm D call. The CDR3 is 13 amino acids. The germline CDR1 and CDR2 sequences are SGHTA and FQGNSA. Trimming took 5 bases from V and 4 from J, leaving 11 bases between them. CDR3 amino acids: CASSHTPSYGYTF. DNA for the CDR3: TGTGCCAGCAGCCATACCCCGTCCTATGGCTACACCTTC.

V and J are TRBV5-1 and TRBJ1-2; D is ambiguous. Trimming left V 0 bases short and J 8 bases short, with 5 bases between. The CDR3 consists of 11 residues. Germline CDR1 is SGHRS and CDR2 is YFSETQ. The DNA for the CDR3 is TGCGCCAGCAGCTTGGAGGGAGGCTACACCTTC. It is translated as CASSLEGGYTF.

This rearrangement joins TRBV7-3 to TRBJ2-1, with D perhaps assigned TRBD1 or TRBD2 (6 bases each). The germline V gene encodes CDR1 SGHTA and CDR2 FQGTGA. Deletions cut 5 bases from V and 13 bases from J, with 18 bases between. The length of the CDR3 is 13 residues. This CDR3 reads CASSPYVTGTQFF. CDR3 DNA sequence: TGTGCCAGCAGCCCTTATGTAACAGGGACTCAGTTCTTC.

This clonotype was recorded many times. The rearrangement joins TRBV18 to TRBJ1-2; D is uncertain. Between the trimmed V and J ends, which lost 3 bases and 3 bases, there was a span of 11 bases. Looked up from germline, CDR1 is KGHSH and CDR2 is LQKENI. The length of the CDR3 is 14 residues. The CDR3 here is CASSPPGIDYGYTF. Written as DNA, the CDR3 is TGTGCCAGCTCACCCCCGGGAATCGACTATGGCTACACCTTC.

The chain has TRBV20-1 and TRBJ2-7; the D call may be TRBD1 or TRBD2 (6 bases each). Trimming shortened V by 3 bases and J by 4 bases, and 10 bases separated the two germline ends. The CDR3 runs to 12 residues. Germline V gives CDR1 DFQATT, CDR2 SNEGSKA (reference sequence). The CDR3 DNA is TGCAGTGCTAGGGGGGGACATTACGAGCAGTACGTC. This encodes CSARGGHYEQYV.

The rearrangement uses TRBV7-2 and TRBJ1-2; D gene uncertain. V gave up 5 bases and J gave up 8 bases, with 15 bases separating them. There are 13 residues in the CDR3. Germline V gene lookup returns CDR1 SGHTA and CDR2 FQGNSA. In DNA, the CDR3 is TGTGCCAGCAGCATCACGAGTATCGGGGGCTACACCTTC. It yields the protein CASSITSIGGYTF.

The chain links TRBV3-1 to TRBJ1-1, with TRBD1 identical over 8 bases. The V segment lost 5 bases and the J segment 7 bases; nucleotides outside the gene matches: 6. Germline CDR1 LGHDT, CDR2 YNNKEL (reference sequence). The CDR3 is 13 residues long. The CDR3, as DNA: TGTGCCAGCAGCGGAACAGGGGGGGGTGAAGCTTTCTTT. Protein sequence: CASSGTGGGEAFF.

This clonotype was counted ten times or more. The chain uses TRBV7-2 and TRBJ2-7; TRBD1 matches 7 bases. After removal of 7 bases from V and 2 bases from J, the junction contained 5 bases not matched to a gene. The CDR3 totals 13 residues. CDR1 and CDR2 (germline): SGHTA, FQGNSA. CDR3 sequence: CASTRDRAYEQYF. CDR3 nucleotide sequence: TGTGCCAGCACCCGGGACAGAGCCTACGAGCAGTACTTC.

The chain couples TRBV20-1 to TRBJ1-2; 8 nucleotides align to TRBD1. The CDR3 is 13 amino acids. The germline CDR1 and CDR2 sequences are DFQATT and SNEGSKA (reference sequence). V was pared by 0 bases and J by 8 bases, with 5 bases of the junction left unmatched. CDR3 bases: TGCAGTGCTAGAGATCAGGGGGCGCGGGGCTACACCTTC. This gives the protein CSARDQGARGYTF.

This clonotype was recorded a few times. The V gene is TRBV20-1, the J gene TRBJ1-1, with 7 positions matching TRBD1. Germline CDR1 DFQATT, CDR2 SNEGSKA (reference sequence). Losses at the gene ends were 3 bases for V and 11 bases for J; bases not matched to a gene: 6. This CDR3 region has 11 residues. CDR3 residues: CSARQTGWAFF. In DNA, the CDR3 is TGCAGTGCTAGGCAGACAGGGTGGGCTTTCTTT.

The J gene is TRBJ2-3, the V gene TRBV24-1; perhaps TRBD2 as D (6 bases). Germline V lookup: CDR1 KGHDR, CDR2 SFDVKD. V shed 3 bases and J shed 3 bases, with 12 bases lying between them. This CDR3 is built from 15 residues. In nucleotides, the CDR3 is TGTGCCACCAGTGATGGCGGGCGGGGTACAGATACGCAGTATTTT. Translated: CATSDGGRGTDTQYF.

There are many counts of this clonotype. The chain carries TRBV4-2 and TRBJ1-6, with D maybe TRBD1 (5 bases). The CDR3 is 17 amino acids. With 2 bases removed from V and 7 bases from J, the gap between germline ends came to 18 bases. Germline V gives CDR1 LGHNA, CDR2 YNFKEQ. CDR3 loop: CASSQWIVQGGNSPLHF. In nucleotides, the CDR3 is TGTGCCAGCAGCCAATGGATTGTCCAGGGCGGGAATTCACCCCTCCACTTT.

This clonotype was seen at least ten times. The chain uses TRBV5-1 and TRBJ2-5, with D uncertain. The CDR3 is 12 amino acids. Per the germline V gene, CDR1 is SGHRS and CDR2 is YFSETQ. V was trimmed by 3 bases and J by 5 bases, leaving 8 bases between them. The CDR3 region has the DNA TGCGCCAGCAGCTCCGGATGGGAGACCCAGTACTTC. Translation: CASSSGWETQYF.

This clonotype was seen at least ten times. The CDR3 loop reads CASSARKLEQYF. The CDR3 DNA is TGTGCCAGCAGCGCCAGAAAACTCGAGCAGTACTTC. The V call is TRBV7-2, the J call TRBJ2-7; D unclear. CDR1 and CDR2 (germline): SGHTA, FQGNSA. The CDR3 runs 12 residues. The germline V and J ends were trimmed by 5 bases and 6 bases, with 11 bases remaining between them.

J is TRBJ1-2 and V is TRBV3-1; no clear D. CDR1 is LGHDT and CDR2 is YNNKEL in the germline V gene (reference sequence). V dropped 4 bases and J dropped 4 bases, with 13 bases sitting between them. This CDR3 spans 14 amino acids. The CDR3 loop is CASSPFDWFYGYTF. The CDR3 bases are TGTGCCAGCAGCCCCTTTGACTGGTTCTATGGCTACACCTTC.

This clonotype has just one count. The conserved phenylalanine or tryptophan is not found at the CDR3 terminus, so this likely reflects a read error. This chain uses TRBV11-2 with TRBJ1-6; no clear D gene. CDR1 is SGHAT, CDR2 FQNNGV, per germline. CDR3 size: 15 residues. In DNA form, the CDR3 reads TGCGCCAGCAGCTTACAAGGAGAGAGTAATTCACCCCTCCACATT. The encoded protein is CASSLQGESNSPLHI.

In this sample, this clonotype turned up a few times. The gene calls are TRBV5-1 and TRBJ2-2; D perhaps matches TRBD2 (6 bases). CDR1 and CDR2 (germline): SGHRS, YFSETQ. This CDR3 region has 15 residues. V dropped 3 bases and J dropped 1 base, with 10 bases sitting between them. The CDR3 reads CASSWGLLNTGELFF. The CDR3 bases are TGCGCCAGCAGCTGGGGACTTTTGAACACCGGGGAGCTGTTTTTT.

This clonotype was seen more than once but under ten times. This rearrangement joins TRBV19 to TRBJ1-1; D is unclear. Germline CDR1 reads LNHDA; CDR2 reads SQIVND (reference sequence). Trimming pared 5 bases from V and 1 base from J, leaving 20 bases between. The CDR3 is 17 amino acids. The CDR3 protein is CASSLSDSSLGNTEAFF. The CDR3 DNA is TGTGCCAGTAGTCTCTCGGACTCGAGTCTTGGGAACACTGAAGCTTTCTTT.

V and J are TRBV5-6 and TRBJ1-5; unclear D gene. The CDR3 has 14 residues. Germline V CDR1 and CDR2: SGHDT, YYEEEE. The germline V and J ends were trimmed by 1 base and 5 bases, with 10 bases remaining between them. In nucleotides, the CDR3 is TGTGCCAGCAGCTTGTCTGGTTGGGATCAGCCCCAGCATTTT. This codes for CASSLSGWDQPQHF.

This clonotype has only a few counts. The genes are TRBV28 and TRBJ2-5, with 7 bases matching TRBD2. With 7 bases clipped from V and 0 bases from J, the junction kept 8 bases outside the gene matches. There are 15 residues in the CDR3. Germline CDR1 reads MDHEN; CDR2 reads SYDVKM. The CDR3 bases are TGTGCCAGCAACCCCCCGCGGGGGTACCAAGAGACCCAGTACTTC. This gives the protein CASNPPRGYQETQYF.

CDR3 loop: CSAKTGTEAFF. Here the CDR3 DNA reads TGCAGTGCTAAGACTGGCACTGAAGCTTTCTTT. V and J are TRBV20-1 and TRBJ1-1; D remains unclear. The CDR3 has 11 amino acids. Germline V lookup: CDR1 DFQATT, CDR2 SNEGSKA (reference sequence). With 4 bases removed from V and 4 bases from J, the gap between germline ends came to 7 bases.

The rearrangement links TRBV24-1 to TRBJ2-5; maybe TRBD1 (5 bases). This CDR3 contains 13 residues. V was cut by 10 bases and J by 0 bases, with 11 bases left in between. Germline V gene data show CDR1 as KGHDR and CDR2 as SFDVKD. Written as DNA, the CDR3 is TGTGCCACGCGACAGTCCAACCAAGAGACCCAGTACTTC. As protein: CATRQSNQETQYF.

The V and J genes are TRBV7-2 and TRBJ1-5, with D uncertain. The germline gives CDR1 SGHTA, CDR2 FQGNSA. Trimming pared 2 bases from V and 0 bases from J, leaving 11 bases between. The CDR3 is made up of 16 amino acids. CDR3: CASSLMRSSSNQPQHF. The DNA of the CDR3 is TGTGCCAGCAGCTTAATGCGAAGTTCTAGCAATCAGCCCCAGCATTTT.

In this sample, this clonotype turned up many times. The chain recombines TRBV5-5 with TRBJ1-2, with a weak D call TRBD1 (5 bases). V was clipped by 4 bases and J by 4 bases, with 11 bases between them. CDR1 and CDR2 (germline): SGHKS, YYEKEE (reference sequence). The CDR3 is made up of 13 amino acids. The CDR3 sequence: CASSLGPLYGYTF. The CDR3 DNA reads TGTGCCAGCAGCCTGGGACCGCTCTATGGCTACACCTTC.